Below are 7 T cell receptor beta chains sequenced from a single sample in a study of cytomegalovirus exposure and HLA in healthy donors. 60 Vbeta and 13 Jbeta primers were used in PCR. Some clones are missing from TCRdb's copy, which holds only in-frame ones; the method was immunoSEQ multiplex PCR. The repertoire holds 150,000 to 200,000 clones, with approximately 71% as singletons. Sequencing was carried out using PBMCs. All receptors come from a woman aged 40 to 50 in good health and CMV-seropositive.

This clone was detected once. V gene TRBV11-2 combines with J gene TRBJ1-2; 7 positions match TRBD1. In germline, CDR1 is SGHAT, CDR2 FQNNGV. This CDR3 is 16 amino acids long. V shed 2 bases, J shed 1 base, and the junction held 7 bases outside the gene matches. The CDR3 region is CASSLSGTAFNYGYTF. CDR3 nucleotides: TGTGCCAGCAGCTTAAGTGGGACAGCCTTTAACTATGGCTACACCTTC.

The V call is TRBV29-1, the J call TRBJ2-1; 10 bases agree with TRBD1. CDR3 length: 18 residues. Germline lookup yields CDR1 SQVTM and CDR2 ANQGSEA. V was clipped by 7 bases and J by 7 bases; unmatched bases: 22. DNA for the CDR3: TGCAGCGGAGGACCGGGACAGGGGCATGGGTTAATGTATAATGAGCAGTTCTTC. Translating it yields CSGGPGQGHGLMYNEQFF.

The J gene is TRBJ1-1, the V gene TRBV9; D gene unclear. V was cut by 5 bases and J by 0 bases, with 8 bases left in between. The CDR3 is 13 amino acids. The germline V gene has CDR1 SGDLS and CDR2 YYNGEE. The CDR3 DNA reads TGTGCCAGCAGTCCCAATTTGAACACTGAAGCTTTCTTT. This translates into CASSPNLNTEAFF.

The chain has TRBV6-4 and TRBJ1-1, with D perhaps matching TRBD1 (6 bases). The CDR3 loop spans 14 amino acids. Trimming took 6 bases from V and 0 from J, leaving 11 bases between them. Germline V lookup: CDR1 MRHNA, CDR2 SNTAGT. In DNA, the CDR3 is TGTGCCAGCAGAAGGGACAACATGAACACTGAAGCTTTCTTT. It is translated as CASRRDNMNTEAFF.

The chain couples TRBV7-2 to TRBJ2-7, with 8 bases that match TRBD1. Germline V CDR1 and CDR2: SGHTA, FQGNSA. CDR3 size: 17 residues. After removal of 4 bases from V and 0 bases from J, the junction contained 11 bases not matched to a gene. As DNA, the CDR3 is TGTGCCAGCAGCTCAGTTGCCCGGACAGGGTCCTCCTACGAGCAGTACTTC. Translating gives CASSSVARTGSSYEQYF.

For this clone: In the same sample, other DNA sequences code for this CDR3. The J gene is TRBJ1-1, the V gene TRBV5-1; TRBD1 matches 9 bases. Germline V gene data show CDR1 as SGHRS and CDR2 as YFSETQ. V shed 4 bases and J 6 bases; nucleotides not matched to a gene: 7. The CDR3 totals 14 residues. The CDR3: CASSQTGGFAEAFF. In DNA, the CDR3 is TGCGCCAGCAGCCAGACAGGGGGTTTCGCTGAAGCTTTCTTT.

The gene calls are TRBV5-6 and TRBJ2-7; TRBD2 agrees at 9 bases. The CDR3 length is 15 residues. CDR1 is SGHDT and CDR2 is YYEEEE in the germline V gene. The V gene end was trimmed by 3 bases and the J gene end by 0 bases; junction bases not matched to a gene: 4. CDR3 sequence: CASSSRLAASYEQYF. The CDR3 DNA reads as TGTGCCAGCAGCTCAAGACTAGCGGCCTCCTACGAGCAGTACTTC.